This T cell receptor beta chain was profiled in a study of response to subunit inactivated influenza vaccine. Study conclusions and caveats: Few new T cells, the authors suggested, are recruited by each seasonal influenza vaccination.

A single record per CDR3 protein comes from TCRdb applying MiXCR to the RT-PCR reads. The table has hundreds of thousands of distinct CDR3 sequences, approximately 11% seen once. This CDR3 contains 13 residues. CDR1 is DFQATT, CDR2 SNEGSKA, per germline (reference sequence). V lost 4 bases to trimming and J lost 7 bases, with 14 bases between them. A note on this clonotype: Its antigen remains unknown.

Another study also made use of these data, one on T cells expressing NK-cell markers. That publication notes: TCR beta libraries carry UMIs added by 5'RACE template switching. Source material for TCR beta repertoires consisted of sorted CD3+CD56+NKG2C+, CD3+CD56+NKG2C- and CD3+CD56-NKG2C+ T cells. The study sequenced eight donors, seven HCMV-seropositive and one seronegative. For six donors, the dominant NKG2C+ clonotypes made up roughly 1.0-7.5% of their CD8+ T cells.

The rearrangement links TRBV20-1 to TRBJ2-1; D possibly corresponds to TRBD2 (6 bases). This receptor was obtained from a man between 45 and 60 years old who received an inactivated influenza vaccine. The material sequenced was PBMCs from blood, taken on the day of vaccination. In DNA form, the CDR3 reads TGCAGTGCTACCCAGACTAGGTGGAATGAGCAGTTCTTC. It specifies CSATQTRWNEQFF.